Presented here are 32 T cell receptor beta chains from one specimen sequenced in a study of blood T cells in healthy people across ages. Alongside a J-beta primer mix, a sample-barcoded 5' primer served in a second PCR lasting about 7 to 11 cycles. Each CDR3 protein is one row after TCRdb ran MiXCR on the 5' RACE reads. The table shows some 550,000 distinct CDR3 sequences, with around 48% occurring only once. The sample comprised blood. Receptors originate from a man older than 75 in good health.

The chain has TRBV7-9 and TRBJ2-7; D is possibly TRBD2 (6 bases). CDR3 size: 16 residues. The V end lost 5 bases, the J end lost 5 bases, and 22 bases lay between the germline ends. The germline V gene has CDR1 SEHNR and CDR2 FQNEAQ (reference sequence). The CDR3 region has the DNA TGTGCCAGCAGCCCCCTGTCGGGACGGGGGTACCACGAGCAGTACTTC. As protein: CASSPLSGRGYHEQYF.

This clonotype was seen many times. This chain uses TRBV6-5 with TRBJ1-6; 9 nucleotides match TRBD1. Germline CDR1 is MNHEY and CDR2 is SVGAGI. The CDR3 length is 15 residues. V was pared by 6 bases and J by 5 bases, with 5 bases of the junction left unmatched. CDR3 in DNA: TGTGCCAGCAGGCTCCGGGACAGGGATAATTCACCCCTCCACTTT. Translation: CASRLRDRDNSPLHF.

This clonotype has ten or more counts. The chain recombines TRBV4-3 with TRBJ2-5; no firm D call. Trimming stripped 1 base from V and 7 bases from J, with 13 bases between. The CDR3 is 14 residues long. The germline V gene encodes CDR1 LGHNA and CDR2 YSLEER. The CDR3 region is CASSQGSQVATQYF. The CDR3 coding sequence is TGCGCCAGCAGCCAAGGTAGCCAGGTAGCGACCCAGTACTTC.

This clonotype was counted between two and nine times. The chain recombines TRBV12-3 or TRBV12-4 with TRBJ2-7; D gene uncertain. This CDR3 is built from 12 residues. The V end lost 3 bases, the J end lost 4 bases, and 7 bases lay between the germline ends. Written as DNA, the CDR3 is TGTGCCAGCAGTTTTCCCGGATACGAGCAGTACTTC. Amino acids: CASSFPGYEQYF.

The CDR3 region has the DNA TGTGCCAGCAGTGAATTGGGTAGTACTAGGGGGCAGGCAGATACGCAGTATTTT. This encodes CASSELGSTRGQADTQYF. V gene TRBV25-1 combines with J gene TRBJ2-3; 7 positions agree with TRBD1. The V segment lost 1 base and the J segment 4 bases; nucleotides outside the gene matches: 14. This CDR3 spans 18 amino acids. In germline, CDR1 is MGHDK, CDR2 SYGVNS.

This clonotype was detected only a few times. The gene calls are TRBV27 and TRBJ2-4; tentatively, D is TRBD1 (6 bases). Trimming shortened V by 5 bases and J by 0 bases, and 11 bases separated the two germline ends. The CDR3 runs 15 residues. CDR1 and CDR2 (germline): MNHEY, SMNVEV (reference sequence). The CDR3 sequence: CASSQDSRAKNIQYF. The CDR3, as DNA: TGTGCCAGCAGTCAGGACAGCCGAGCCAAAAACATTCAGTACTTC.

There are a few counts of this clonotype. The chain joins TRBV20-1 to TRBJ1-2; 10 positions match TRBD1. Unmatched junction bases numbered 17, after V lost 5 bases and J lost 2 bases. The length of the CDR3 is 18 residues. The germline gives CDR1 DFQATT, CDR2 SNEGSKA (reference sequence). CDR3 residues: CSAAPGTGARVGNYGYTF. The CDR3 DNA follows: TGCAGTGCTGCCCCCGGGACAGGGGCTAGGGTGGGAAACTATGGCTACACCTTC.

V gene TRBV27 combines with J gene TRBJ2-7; the D gene is possibly TRBD1 (5 bases). The germline V and J ends were trimmed by 6 bases and 6 bases, with 12 bases remaining between them. Germline V gene sequence: CDR1 MNHEY, CDR2 SMNVEV (reference sequence). The CDR3 loop spans 12 amino acids. CDR3 sequence (DNA): TGTGCCAGCAGCCAGCAGGGCGGCGAGCAGTACTTC. As protein: CASSQQGGEQYF.

The sample holds one count of this clonotype. This may be a read error, as it is one base from a much larger clone. This rearrangement joins TRBV5-1 to TRBJ2-7; D is tentatively TRBD1 or TRBD2 (6 bases each). CDR3 length: 15 residues. The ends were cut back, 4 bases at V and 7 bases at J, with 21 bases in the middle. Germline values: CDR1 SGHRS, CDR2 YFSETQ. The CDR3 DNA is TGCGCCAGCAGCCCCCGACTAGGGGGGAACAATGAGCAGTACTTC. Translation: CASSPRLGGNNEQYF.

This clonotype was detected a few times. The chain uses TRBV27 and TRBJ2-1; 10 nucleotides line up with TRBD2. CDR3 length: 17 residues. V lost 3 bases and J lost 0; bases outside the gene matches: 5. Germline CDR1 and CDR2: MNHEY and SMNVEV (reference sequence). DNA of the CDR3: TGTGCCAGCAGTTTGGGTAGCGGGGGGAGCTCCTACAATGAGCAGTTCTTC. Encoded protein: CASSLGSGGSSYNEQFF.

This clonotype was detected a few times. The J gene is TRBJ2-1, the V gene TRBV7-2; TRBD1 might be the D (5 bases). Germline V CDR1 and CDR2: SGHTA, FQGNSA. The CDR3 runs to 14 residues. V shed 1 base and J shed 8 bases, with 12 bases lying between them. The CDR3 DNA is TGTGCCAGCAGCTTAGAATCAGGGAACCATGAGCAGTTCTTC. Translated, it gives CASSLESGNHEQFF. Full variable domain (remainder filled in from reference TRBV7-2 and TRBJ2-1): GAGVSQSPSNKVTEKGKDVELRCDPISGHTALYWYRQSLGQGLEFLIYFQGNSAPDKSGLPSDRFSAERTGGSVSTLTIQRTQQEDSAVYLCASSLESGNHEQFFGPGTRLTVL.

The J gene is TRBJ1-2, the V gene TRBV29-1, with D unresolved. The CDR3 runs 11 residues. Germline V lookup: CDR1 SQVTM, CDR2 ANQGSEA. Trimming shortened V by 4 bases and J by 3 bases, and 6 bases separated the two germline ends. The CDR3 sequence: CSVGGYYGYTF. DNA of the CDR3: TGCAGCGTTGGTGGTTACTATGGCTACACCTTC.

This clonotype was found many times. The V and J genes are TRBV6-6 and TRBJ1-4; D is ambiguous. The CDR3 covers 11 residues. The ends were cut back, 8 bases at V and 5 bases at J, with 6 bases in the middle. Germline assignment: CDR1 MNHNY and CDR2 SVGAGI (reference sequence). The chain's CDR3 is CASAVNEKLFF. CDR3 coding DNA: TGTGCCAGCGCTGTCAATGAAAAACTGTTTTTT.

In its sample, this clonotype was seen a few times. The CDR3 DNA reads TGCAGTGCCGGGGGGCGGGAATCCTACGAGCAGTACTTC. Translating gives CSAGGRESYEQYF. The chain uses TRBV20-1 and TRBJ2-7; D possibly corresponds to TRBD2 (7 bases). From germline, CDR1 is DFQATT and CDR2 SNEGSKA (reference sequence). This CDR3 region has 13 residues. Trimming shortened V by 6 bases and J by 1 base, and 13 bases separated the two germline ends.

The CDR3 here is CASSRVYRGAGVRTDTQYF. The CDR3 DNA reads TGTGCCAGCAGTAGGGTCTACAGGGGTGCTGGGGTGAGGACAGATACGCAGTATTTT. This sequence joins TRBV6-1 and TRBJ2-3; 7 nucleotides match TRBD1. Germline CDR1 is MNHNS and CDR2 is SASEGT. V was pared by 5 bases and J by 3 bases, with 20 bases of the junction left unmatched. CDR3 length: 19 amino acids.

This clonotype was counted ten times or more. This chain connects TRBV6-6 to TRBJ2-7, with TRBD2 matching 8 bases. The CDR3 length is 15 residues. Germline CDR1 is MNHNY and CDR2 is SVGAGI (reference sequence). Trimming at V came to 6 bases and at J to 0 bases, leaving 7 bases not matched to a gene. Here the CDR3 DNA reads TGTGCCAGCAGGGAGCGGAGCGGGGGCTCCTACGAGCAGTACTTC. Residues: CASRERSGGSYEQYF.

In this sample, this clonotype turned up a few times. V usage is TRBV20-1 and J usage is TRBJ2-1, with D tentatively TRBD1 or TRBD2 (5 bases each). CDR3 length equals 15 residues. Germline CDR1 DFQATT, CDR2 SNEGSKA (reference sequence). Trimming pared 3 bases from V and 10 bases from J, leaving 22 bases between. The CDR3 sequence is CSASGIGTKTPEQFF. DNA of the CDR3: TGCAGTGCTAGCGGGATTGGGACCAAAACACCGGAGCAGTTCTTC.

The V call is TRBV6-6, the J call TRBJ1-1; D possibly corresponds to TRBD1 (5 bases). Germline CDR1 is MNHNY and CDR2 is SVGAGI (reference sequence). With 7 bases removed from V and 3 bases from J, the gap between germline ends came to 15 bases. The CDR3 extends over 14 amino acids. The CDR3 DNA reads as TGTGCCAGCACCAGCTCGGGGACGGACACTGAAGCTTTCTTT. This encodes CASTSSGTDTEAFF.

This rearrangement joins TRBV9 to TRBJ1-3; D is unresolved. The CDR3 has 14 residues. The germline V gene encodes CDR1 SGDLS and CDR2 YYNGEE. V shed 4 bases and J shed 4 bases, with 12 bases lying between them. Written as DNA, the CDR3 is TGTGCCAGCAGCCCCGGATTTGGGGGAAACACCATATATTTT. This sequence encodes CASSPGFGGNTIYF.

Comments on this clonotype: The junction shows a germline mismatch at one end, possibly a read error. This sequence joins TRBV4-3 and TRBJ2-2; D is unresolved. From germline, CDR1 is LGHNA and CDR2 YSLEER. This CDR3 has 15 residues. The CDR3 loop is CASSQDWGNTGELFF. CDR3 DNA: TGCGCCAGTAGCCAAGATTGGGGGAACACCGGGGAGCTGTTTTTT.

This clonotype was counted once. The chain links TRBV4-3 to TRBJ1-6; D not certain. This CDR3 is built from 15 residues. CDR1 and CDR2 from the germline V gene are LGHNA and YSLEER. V gave up 0 bases and J gave up 10 bases, with 13 bases separating them. CDR3 protein: CASSQDRTPPSPLHF. The CDR3 DNA follows: TGCGCCAGCAGCCAAGACAGAACCCCTCCATCACCCCTCCACTTT.

The sample holds one count of this clonotype. The chain links TRBV3-1 to TRBJ2-1; 11 bases map to TRBD2. This CDR3 is 13 amino acids long. The V gene's germline CDR1 is LGHDT and CDR2 YNNKEL (reference sequence). V shed 2 bases, J shed 14 bases, and the junction held 5 bases outside the gene matches. The CDR3 reads CASSQPPGLAEFF. The CDR3 DNA sequence: TGTGCCAGCAGCCAACCGCCGGGACTAGCGGAGTTCTTC.

This clonotype has just a few counts. The J gene is TRBJ2-5, the V gene TRBV7-2, with TRBD1 as a possible D gene (6 bases). The CDR3 is made up of 16 amino acids. The germline gives CDR1 SGHTA, CDR2 FQGNSA. V was clipped by 1 base and J by 3 bases, with 15 bases between them. The CDR3 sequence: CASSLVRTDNKETQYF. The CDR3 bases are TGTGCCAGCAGCTTAGTCCGGACAGACAACAAAGAGACCCAGTACTTC. The full variable domain, rest sourced from reference TRBV7-2 and TRBJ2-5, is GAGVSQSPSNKVTEKGKDVELRCDPISGHTALYWYRQSLGQGLEFLIYFQGNSAPDKSGLPSDRFSAERTGGSVSTLTIQRTQQEDSAVYLCASSLVRTDNKETQYFGPGTRLLVL.

This rearrangement joins TRBV12-3 or TRBV12-4 to TRBJ2-5; maybe TRBD2 (6 bases). The CDR3 totals 15 residues. Trimming stripped 8 bases from V and 5 bases from J, with 21 bases between. CDR3 amino acids: CASRAGRLVGETQYF. CDR3 in DNA: TGTGCCAGCCGCGCGGGCCGACTAGTGGGTGAGACCCAGTACTTC.

This sequence joins TRBV20-1 and TRBJ2-5; 9 nucleotides align to TRBD1. Germline-derived CDR1 and CDR2 are DFQATT and SNEGSKA (reference sequence). CDR3 length equals 14 residues. J was trimmed by 2 bases and V by 6 bases; bases with no gene match: 7. The CDR3 spells CSAGGQGPQETQYF. In nucleotides, the CDR3 is TGCAGTGCAGGTGGACAGGGGCCGCAAGAGACCCAGTACTTC.

As regards this clonotype: This clone may be a read error of a much larger clone one base away. V gene TRBV25-1 combines with J gene TRBJ2-5; a possible D gene is TRBD1 (6 bases). This CDR3 is 13 amino acids long. V was cut by 6 bases and J by 0 bases, with 8 bases left in between. Germline V CDR1 and CDR2: MGHDK, SYGVNS. The chain's CDR3 is CASRQGDQETQYF. DNA of the CDR3: TGTGCCAGCAGACAGGGAGACCAAGAGACCCAGTACTTC.

The chain joins TRBV10-3 to TRBJ1-1, with a possible D match to TRBD1 (5 bases). Trimming pared 0 bases from V and 6 bases from J, leaving 8 bases between. Germline CDR1 is ENHRY and CDR2 is SYGVKD. The CDR3 consists of 13 residues. CDR3 DNA: TGTGCCATCAGTGAGTCGTCGGGGGCTGAAGCTTTCTTT. Translation: CAISESSGAEAFF.

This clonotype was detected a few times. The rearrangement joins TRBV7-2 to TRBJ2-3; 7 positions match TRBD2. The CDR3 totals 15 residues. Unmatched junction bases numbered 3, after V lost 2 bases and J lost 1 base. The germline CDR1 and CDR2 sequences are SGHTA and FQGNSA. The CDR3 loop reads CASSLLGLRTDTQYF. The CDR3 DNA reads as TGTGCCAGCAGCTTATTGGGACTACGCACAGATACGCAGTATTTT.

The chain joins TRBV5-1 to TRBJ2-4; possible D gene TRBD2, 5 bases. V lost 3 bases and J lost 13, with 17 bases in between. The CDR3 is made up of 13 amino acids. Per germline, CDR1 SGHRS and CDR2 YFSETQ. CDR3 DNA sequence: TGCGCCAGCAGCTCCCCTCGGGTGGGAGAGCAGTACTTC. It specifies CASSSPRVGEQYF.

The chain joins TRBV7-3 to TRBJ2-1; either TRBD1 or TRBD2 may fit D (5 bases each). CDR1 and CDR2 from the germline V gene are SGHTA and FQGTGA. V dropped 5 bases and J dropped 0 bases, with 14 bases sitting between them. The CDR3 consists of 16 residues. This CDR3 is CASSRTGGTSYNEQFF. CDR3 coding DNA: TGTGCCAGCAGCCGTACTGGGGGAACCTCCTACAATGAGCAGTTCTTC.

With regard to this clonotype: A much larger clone lies one base from this, so it may be a read error. The rearrangement uses TRBV6-5 and TRBJ2-7; 8 nucleotides match TRBD1. The end of the DNA aligns better with TRBJ2-5, so the J call may be wrong. This CDR3 has 13 residues. Germline loops: CDR1 MNHEY, CDR2 SVGAGI. Here the CDR3 DNA reads TGTGCCAGAAGACAGGGGCTTAAGGAGACCCAGTACTTC. It yields the protein CARRQGLKETQYF.

The chain couples TRBV6-6 to TRBJ1-1, with D possibly TRBD1 on 5 matching bases. Germline CDR1 and CDR2: MNHNY and SVGAGI (reference sequence). The CDR3 has 15 residues. V was cut by 2 bases and J by 1 base, with 11 bases left in between. The chain's CDR3 is CASSYPGGGNTEAFF. In DNA form, the CDR3 reads TGTGCCAGCAGTTACCCCGGGGGGGGGAACACTGAAGCTTTCTTT.